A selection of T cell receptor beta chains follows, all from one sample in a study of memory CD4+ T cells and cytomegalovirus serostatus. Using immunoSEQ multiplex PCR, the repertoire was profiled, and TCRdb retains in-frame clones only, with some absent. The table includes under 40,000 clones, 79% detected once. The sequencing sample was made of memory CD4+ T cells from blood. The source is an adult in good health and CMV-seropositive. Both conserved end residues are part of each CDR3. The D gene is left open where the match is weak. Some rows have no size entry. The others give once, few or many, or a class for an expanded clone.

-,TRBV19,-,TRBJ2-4,CASRTSQGGENIQYF,TGTGCCAGTAGAACATCACAGGGAGGAGAAAACATTCAGTACTTC
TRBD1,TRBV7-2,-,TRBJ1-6,CASSPRTGMYNSPLHF,TGTGCCAGCAGCCCCAGGACAGGGATGTATAATTCACCCCTCCACTTT
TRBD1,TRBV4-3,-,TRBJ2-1,CASSQEGGRPKEGEQFF,TGCGCCAGCAGCCAAGAAGGGGGCAGGCCTAAAGAGGGTGAGCAGTTCTTC
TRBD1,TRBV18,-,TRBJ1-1,CASSQQGTNTEAFF,TGTGCCAGCTCACAACAGGGGACGAACACTGAAGCTTTCTTT
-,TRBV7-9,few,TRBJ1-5,CASSETDQPQHF,TGTGCCAGCAGCGAGACAGATCAGCCCCAGCATTTT
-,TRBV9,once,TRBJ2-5,CASSPGLTLQETQYF,TGTGCCAGCAGCCCGGGCTTAACTCTCCAAGAGACCCAGTACTTC
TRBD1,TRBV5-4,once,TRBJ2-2,CASRWGQGRNTGELFF,TGTGCCAGCAGATGGGGACAGGGAAGGAACACCGGGGAGCTGTTTTTT
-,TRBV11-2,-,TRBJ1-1,CASSLTSDGARTEAFF,TGTGCCAGCAGCTTAACGTCAGACGGGGCGAGAACTGAAGCTTTCTTT
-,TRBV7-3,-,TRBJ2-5,CASSQGTVSGETQYF,TGTGCCAGCAGCCAAGGGACCGTGAGCGGCGAGACCCAGTACTTC
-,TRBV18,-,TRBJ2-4,CASSPDRAKNIQYF,TGTGCCAGCTCCCCGGACAGAGCCAAAAACATTCAGTACTTC
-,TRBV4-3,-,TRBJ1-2,CASAGDLRAYGYTF,TGCGCCAGCGCGGGGGACCTCAGGGCCTATGGCTACACCTTC
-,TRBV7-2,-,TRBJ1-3,CASRRITGRSGNTIYF,TGTGCCAGCAGGCGTATTACAGGGCGGTCTGGAAACACCATATATTTT
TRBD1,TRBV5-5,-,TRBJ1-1,CASSSRTGLLFNLNTEAFF,TGTGCCAGCAGCTCGAGGACAGGTTTACTTTTTAATCTGAACACTGAAGCTTTCTTT
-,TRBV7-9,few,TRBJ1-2,CASSLYSWGRSRTGNGYTF,TGTGCCAGCAGCTTATACTCTTGGGGACGGAGTCGAACCGGGAATGGCTACACCTTC
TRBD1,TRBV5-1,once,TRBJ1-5,CASSPGQGNNQPQHF,TGCGCCAGCAGCCCCGGACAGGGAAACAATCAGCCCCAGCATTTT
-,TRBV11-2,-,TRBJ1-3,CASTLVMGNTIYF,TGTGCCAGCACCTTAGTAATGGGAAACACCATATATTTT
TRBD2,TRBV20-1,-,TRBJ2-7,CSEAGDEQYF,TGCAGTGAAGCGGGAGACGAGCAGTACTTC